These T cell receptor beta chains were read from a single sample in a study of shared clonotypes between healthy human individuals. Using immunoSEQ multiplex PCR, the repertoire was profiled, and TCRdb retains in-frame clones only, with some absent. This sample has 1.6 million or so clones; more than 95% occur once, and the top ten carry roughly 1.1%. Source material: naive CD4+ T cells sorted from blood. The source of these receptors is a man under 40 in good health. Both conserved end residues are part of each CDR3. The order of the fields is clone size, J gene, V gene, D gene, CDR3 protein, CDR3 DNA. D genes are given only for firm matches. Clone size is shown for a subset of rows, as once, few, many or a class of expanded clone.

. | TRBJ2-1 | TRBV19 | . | CASSGGTAKLRDNEQFF | TGTGCCAGTAGCGGGGGGACAGCGAAGCTTCGGGACAATGAGCAGTTCTTC
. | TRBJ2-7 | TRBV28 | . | CASSLITLPTAYEQYF | TGTGCCAGCAGTTTAATTACGTTACCAACAGCCTACGAGCAGTACTTC
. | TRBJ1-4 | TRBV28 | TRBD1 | CASSLPTGFTQKLFF | TGTGCCAGCAGTTTACCGACAGGGTTCACCCAAAAACTGTTTTTT
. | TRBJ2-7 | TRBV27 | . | CASSPFQGSNEQYF | TGTGCCAGCAGTCCATTTCAGGGAAGCAACGAGCAGTACTTC
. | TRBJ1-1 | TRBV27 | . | CATSGQLNTEAFF | TGTGCCACCTCCGGGCAGCTGAACACTGAAGCTTTCTTT
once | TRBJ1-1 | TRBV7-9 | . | CASSFPGTEAFF | TGTGCCAGCAGCTTTCCGGGCACTGAAGCTTTCTTT
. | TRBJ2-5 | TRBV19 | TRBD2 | CASRGLAGGETQYF | TGTGCCAGTCGTGGACTAGCGGGAGGTGAGACCCAGTACTTC
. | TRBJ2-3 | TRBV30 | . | CAWARVWADTQYF | TGTGCCTGGGCCAGGGTATGGGCAGATACGCAGTATTTT
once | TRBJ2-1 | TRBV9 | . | CASSITGTSSYNEQFF | TGTGCCAGCAGTATTACCGGGACAAGCTCCTACAATGAGCAGTTCTTC
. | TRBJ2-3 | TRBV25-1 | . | CASHGGPADTQYF | TGTGCCAGTCACGGGGGTCCCGCAGATACGCAGTATTTT
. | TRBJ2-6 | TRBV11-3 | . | CASSSSSGANVLTF | TGTGCCAGCAGCTCGTCCTCTGGGGCCAACGTCCTGACTTTC
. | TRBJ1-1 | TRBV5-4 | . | CASSLSVAPNTEAFF | TGTGCCAGCAGCTTAAGCGTGGCACCGAACACTGAAGCTTTCTTT
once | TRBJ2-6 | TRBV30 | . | CAWSVRAGANVLTF | TGTGCCTGGAGTGTCCGGGCTGGGGCCAACGTCCTGACTTTC
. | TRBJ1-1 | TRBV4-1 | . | CASSPDWRSLITEAFF | TGCGCCAGCAGCCCGGACTGGCGGTCCCTGATCACTGAAGCTTTCTTT
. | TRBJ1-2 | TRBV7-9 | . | CASSFGQLHGYTF | TGTGCCAGCAGCTTCGGACAATTGCATGGCTACACCTTC
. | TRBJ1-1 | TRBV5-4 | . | CASSPSVRVNTEAFF | TGTGCCAGCAGCCCGAGCGTTAGGGTGAACACTGAAGCTTTCTTT
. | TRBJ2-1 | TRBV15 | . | CATSRDRPSAYNEQFF | TGTGCCACCAGCAGAGATAGGCCTAGCGCATACAATGAGCAGTTCTTC
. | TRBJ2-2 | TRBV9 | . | CASSVGLNTGELFF | TGTGCCAGCAGCGTAGGGCTGAACACCGGGGAGCTGTTTTTT
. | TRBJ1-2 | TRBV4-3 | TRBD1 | CASSRQTGGYGYTF | TGCGCCAGCAGCCGACAGACAGGGGGCTATGGCTACACCTTC
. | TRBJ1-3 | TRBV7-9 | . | CASSARTVPGNTIYF | TGTGCCAGCAGCGCCCGGACGGTTCCTGGAAACACCATATATTTT
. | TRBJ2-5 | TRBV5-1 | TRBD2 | CASSLLAGKQETQYF | TGCGCCAGCAGCCTACTAGCGGGGAAGCAAGAGACCCAGTACTTC
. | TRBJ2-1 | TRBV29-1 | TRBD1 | CSVSRTGGSDEQFF | TGCAGCGTTTCCCGGACAGGGGGCTCGGATGAGCAGTTCTTC
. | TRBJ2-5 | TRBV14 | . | CASSPGEGVTQYF | TGTGCCAGCAGCCCGGGTGAGGGGGTGACCCAGTACTTC
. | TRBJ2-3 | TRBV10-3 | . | CAISSVPGGSDTQYF | TGTGCCATCAGTTCAGTTCCTGGAGGGTCAGATACGCAGTATTTT
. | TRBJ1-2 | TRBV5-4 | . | CASSYDRLRDYTF | TGTGCCAGCAGCTATGACAGGCTACGGGACTACACCTTC
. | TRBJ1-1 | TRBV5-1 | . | CASRPYPTTNTEAFF | TGCGCCAGCAGACCCTACCCAACAACGAACACTGAAGCTTTCTTT
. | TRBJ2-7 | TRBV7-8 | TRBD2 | CASSLRGGRALEQYF | TGTGCCAGCAGTTTAAGGGGCGGGAGGGCCCTCGAGCAGTACTTC
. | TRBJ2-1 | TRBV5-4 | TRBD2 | CASSLGGAGGPNNEQFF | TGTGCCAGCAGCTTGGGTGGAGCGGGAGGGCCGAACAATGAGCAGTTCTTC
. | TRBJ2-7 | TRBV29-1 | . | CSVAFRSPSYEQYF | TGCAGCGTCGCCTTTCGGTCCCCCTCTTACGAGCAGTACTTC
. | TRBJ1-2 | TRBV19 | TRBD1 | CASTGGAAGSANYGYTF | TGTGCCAGTACAGGGGGCGCCGCGGGATCAGCTAACTATGGCTACACCTTC
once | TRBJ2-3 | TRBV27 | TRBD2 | CASSLGASGSTDTQYF | TGTGCCAGCAGTTTGGGGGCTAGCGGGAGCACAGATACGCAGTATTTT
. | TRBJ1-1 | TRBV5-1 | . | CASSLKGDEAFF | TGCGCCAGCAGCTTGAAAGGGGACGAAGCTTTCTTT
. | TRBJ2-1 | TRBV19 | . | CASSIDRTLSMRNEQFF | TGTGCCAGTAGTATAGATCGGACTCTCTCCATGAGAAATGAGCAGTTCTTC
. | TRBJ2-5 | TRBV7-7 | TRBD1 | CASRDAGGWETQYF | TGTGCCAGCAGAGATGCAGGGGGCTGGGAGACCCAGTACTTC
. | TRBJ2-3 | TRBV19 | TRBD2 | CASSMTSGSRTDTQYF | TGTGCCAGTAGTATGACTAGCGGGAGTAGGACAGATACGCAGTATTTT
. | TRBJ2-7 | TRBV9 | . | CASSVGSRNHYEQYF | TGTGCCAGCAGCGTAGGGTCTAGGAACCACTACGAGCAGTACTTC
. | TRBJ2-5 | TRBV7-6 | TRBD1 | CASSLVGQGGETQYF | TGTGCCAGCAGCTTAGTCGGACAGGGGGGAGAGACCCAGTACTTC
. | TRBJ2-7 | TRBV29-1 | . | CSVSSDSSYEQYF | TGCAGCGTCTCGTCTGATAGCTCCTACGAGCAGTACTTC
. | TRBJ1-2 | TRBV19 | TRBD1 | CASSPTGGNYGYTF | TGTGCCAGTAGCCCAACAGGGGGGAACTATGGCTACACCTTC
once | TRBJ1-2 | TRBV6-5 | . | CASSYSPGGYDYGYTF | TGTGCCAGCAGTTACTCGCCAGGCGGATATGACTATGGCTACACCTTC
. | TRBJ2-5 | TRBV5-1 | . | CASSLEAGSETQYF | TGCGCCAGCAGCTTGGAGGCAGGGTCGGAGACCCAGTACTTC
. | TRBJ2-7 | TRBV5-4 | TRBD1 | CASSSTGTGSYEQYF | TGTGCCAGCAGCTCCACCGGGACAGGATCCTACGAGCAGTACTTC